The 2 T cell receptor beta chains reported below all come from one sample, sequenced in a study of blood T cell repertoires in COVID-19. TCRdb's table, derived via immunoSEQ multiplex PCR, lists solely in-frame clones and lacks some. The sample records hundreds of thousands of clones, 75% to 95% being singletons. The sequenced material came from PBMCs or T cells enriched from blood (not recorded which). All receptors derive from a woman aged 18-29 years who had recovered from COVID-19.

The chain is built from TRBV7-9 and TRBJ2-2; 13 positions match TRBD2. V lost 7 bases to trimming and J lost 2 bases; unmatched junction nucleotides: 7. Germline CDR1 is SEHNR and CDR2 is FQNEAQ (reference sequence). This CDR3 has 17 residues. CDR3 nucleotide sequence: TGTGCCAGCACCCGACTAGCGGGAGGCCAAAACACCGGGGAGCTGTTTTTT. Translation: CASTRLAGGQNTGELFF.

The sample holds one count of this clone. This chain links TRBV5-6 with TRBJ1-4; possibly TRBD1 for D (6 bases). Looked up from germline, CDR1 is SGHDT and CDR2 is YYEEEE. V lost 3 bases, J lost 5 bases, and 11 bases lay in between. The CDR3 sequence is 14 residues long. The CDR3 reads CASSWGPRNEKLFF. Written as DNA, the CDR3 is TGTGCCAGCAGCTGGGGGCCGCGAAATGAAAAACTGTTTTTT.